This entry lists 30 T cell receptor beta chains sequenced from one sample in a study of blood T cell repertoires in COVID-19. The table came from immunoSEQ multiplex PCR; TCRdb's copy has only in-frame clones and leaves some out. Here the sample spans a few hundred thousand clones, more than 75% being singletons. The sequencing sample was made of PBMCs or T cells enriched from blood (not recorded which). The receptors were sampled from a woman younger than 35 who had recovered from COVID-19.

V gene TRBV25-1 combines with J gene TRBJ2-2; weak D call: TRBD2 (5 bases). CDR1 and CDR2 from the germline V gene are MGHDK and SYGVNS. CDR3 size: 14 residues. V was pared by 3 bases and J by 4 bases, with 9 bases between. CDR3 coding DNA: TGTGCCAGCAGTGACGCGGGTGGCACCGGGGAGCTGTTTTTT. This gives the protein CASSDAGGTGELFF.

The chain recombines TRBV4-2 with TRBJ2-1; TRBD1 matches at 9 bases. After removal of 3 bases from V and 7 bases from J, the junction contained 13 bases not matched to a gene. Germline CDR1 is LGHNA and CDR2 is YNFKEQ. The CDR3 is 17 residues long. The CDR3 loop reads CASSHVPTGGSGNEQFF. CDR3 nucleotide sequence: TGTGCCAGCAGCCACGTACCTACAGGGGGCTCGGGGAATGAGCAGTTCTTC.

This chain joins TRBV19 and TRBJ2-1; 11 bases line up with TRBD2. The CDR3 spans 13 residues. In germline, CDR1 is LNHDA, CDR2 SQIVND (reference sequence). V was pared by 8 bases and J by 4 bases, with 1 base of the junction left unmatched. CDR3 in amino acids: CASRLAGYNEQFF. The CDR3 nucleotides are TGTGCCAGTCGACTAGCGGGGTACAATGAGCAGTTCTTC.

V is TRBV9 and J is TRBJ2-1; D uncertain. CDR1 and CDR2 (germline): SGDLS, YYNGEE. Trimming shortened V by 4 bases and J by 5 bases, and 10 bases separated the two germline ends. This CDR3 comprises 13 residues. CDR3 protein: CASSSEPNNEQFF. CDR3 nucleotide sequence: TGTGCCAGCAGCAGCGAGCCTAACAATGAGCAGTTCTTC.

This rearrangement joins TRBV5-1 to TRBJ1-5; a possible D gene is TRBD1 (6 bases). Trimming pared 0 bases from V and 6 bases from J, leaving 13 bases between. This CDR3 has 15 residues. CDR1 is SGHRS, CDR2 YFSETQ, per germline. CDR3 nucleotide sequence: TGCGCCAGCAGCTTGGCAGGACAGTATCTTCAGCCCCAGCATTTT. Protein product: CASSLAGQYLQPQHF. The complete variable domain, with remaining parts taken from reference TRBV5-1 and TRBJ1-5, reads KAGVTQTPRYLIKTRGQQVTLSCSPISGHRSVSWYQQTPGQGLQFLFEYFSETQRNKGNFPGRFSGRQFSNSRSEMNVSTLELGDSALYLCASSLAGQYLQPQHFGDGTRLSIL.

This clone was observed a single time. The rearrangement uses TRBV6-5 and TRBJ2-7, with D maybe TRBD1 (6 bases). This CDR3 spans 15 amino acids. CDR1 is MNHEY and CDR2 is SVGAGI in the germline V gene. The V end lost 6 bases, the J end lost 0 bases, and 15 bases lay between the germline ends. CDR3 protein: CASSNGQSLSYEQYF. CDR3 sequence (DNA): TGTGCCAGCAGCAACGGACAGAGCCTCTCCTACGAGCAGTACTTC.

The V call is TRBV4-3, the J call TRBJ1-6; TRBD1 matches at 9 bases. CDR3 length: 15 amino acids. V gave up 2 bases and J gave up 10 bases; unmatched junction bases: 6. Per germline, CDR1 LGHNA and CDR2 YSLEER. The CDR3 region has the DNA TGCGCCAGCAGCCAAACCGGGACAGGGCAATCACCCCTCCACTTT. Its protein product is CASSQTGTGQSPLHF.

The V gene is TRBV5-1, the J gene TRBJ2-5, with D possibly matching TRBD1 (5 bases). This CDR3 comprises 13 residues. Germline V lookup: CDR1 SGHRS, CDR2 YFSETQ. Trimming removed 0 bases from V and 5 bases from J, with 8 bases in between. The DNA of the CDR3 is TGCGCCAGCAGCTTGGGTGGGGCGGAGACCCAGTACTTC. Encoded protein: CASSLGGAETQYF. The whole variable domain, remainder taken from reference TRBV5-1 and TRBJ2-5, is KAGVTQTPRYLIKTRGQQVTLSCSPISGHRSVSWYQQTPGQGLQFLFEYFSETQRNKGNFPGRFSGRQFSNSRSEMNVSTLELGDSALYLCASSLGGAETQYFGPGTRLLVL.

The chain links TRBV18 to TRBJ2-7; possible D gene TRBD1, 5 bases. Germline V gene lookup returns CDR1 KGHSH and CDR2 LQKENI. This CDR3 region has 13 residues. The V end was cut by 4 bases, the J end by 4 bases, with 11 bases between. The CDR3 DNA is TGTGCCAGCTCACTAATGAAGGGGTACGAGCAGTACTTC. Protein: CASSLMKGYEQYF.

The V gene is TRBV6-5, the J gene TRBJ2-7; D is unresolved. Trimming left V 6 bases short and J 2 bases short, with 5 bases between. Germline CDR1 reads MNHEY; CDR2 reads SVGAGI. CDR3 length equals 11 residues. CDR3 DNA sequence: TGTGCCAGCAGCCTAACCTACGAGCAGTACTTC. It encodes CASSLTYEQYF.

In its sample, this clone was seen once. The J gene is TRBJ2-1, the V gene TRBV6-5, with TRBD2 matching over 11 bases. Germline CDR1 MNHEY, CDR2 SVGAGI. After removal of 2 bases from V and 5 bases from J, the junction contained 2 bases not matched to a gene. The CDR3 is 15 residues long. For the CDR3, the DNA is TGTGCCAGCAGTTACGTAGCGGGGGGGGACAATGAGCAGTTCTTC. Residues: CASSYVAGGDNEQFF.

The chain combines TRBV21-1 with TRBJ2-7; the D call TRBD1 from the table was never checked on the DNA. TRBV21-1 represents a pseudogene. The CDR3 has 19 residues. CDR3 nucleotides: TGTGCCAGCAGCAAATTAGGATTACCCCGGTCAGGGAAAACCTACGAGCAGTACTTC. It is translated as CASSKLGLPRSGKTYEQYF.

The chain has TRBV5-1 and TRBJ1-1, with 7 bases that match TRBD1. CDR1 SGHRS and CDR2 YFSETQ come from the germline V gene. V shed 4 bases and J 4 bases; nucleotides not matched to a gene: 7. The CDR3 consists of 14 residues. CDR3 sequence (DNA): TGCGCCAGCAGCATCGGAACAGGGGCCACTGAAGCTTTCTTT. The encoded protein is CASSIGTGATEAFF. Based on the CDR3 plus reference TRBV5-1 and TRBJ1-1, the full variable domain is KAGVTQTPRYLIKTRGQQVTLSCSPISGHRSVSWYQQTPGQGLQFLFEYFSETQRNKGNFPGRFSGRQFSNSRSEMNVSTLELGDSALYLCASSIGTGATEAFFGQGTRLTVV.

This clone was recorded a few times. This sequence joins TRBV9 and TRBJ1-3; 10 bases map to TRBD1. Germline V CDR1 and CDR2: SGDLS, YYNGEE. Trimming cost V 4 bases and J 0 bases; bases outside gene matches: 7. The CDR3 extends over 17 amino acids. CDR3 sequence: CASSPGTGVLSGNTIYF. In nucleotides, the CDR3 is TGTGCCAGCAGCCCCGGGACAGGGGTCCTCTCTGGAAACACCATATATTTT.

The rearrangement uses TRBV5-3 and TRBJ1-1; unclear D gene. TRBV5-3 is given ORF status, its function remaining uncertain. The V and J ends lost 5 bases and 5 bases respectively, with 13 bases between them. The CDR3 has 13 residues. CDR3 sequence: CARRFDGETEAFF. DNA of the CDR3: TGTGCCAGAAGGTTTGACGGGGAGACTGAAGCTTTCTTT.

This chain links TRBV27 with TRBJ1-1; tentatively, D is TRBD1 (6 bases). Germline-derived CDR1 and CDR2 are MNHEY and SMNVEV (reference sequence). This CDR3 contains 15 residues. V was cut by 5 bases and J by 4 bases, with 17 bases left in between. The CDR3 DNA reads TGTGCCAGCAGTAACAGTGGGGGCGCGGGCACTGAAGCTTTCTTT. Amino acid sequence: CASSNSGGAGTEAFF.

In DNA form, the CDR3 reads TGTGCCAGTAGTATACCAGACAGGGGTGGAAATCAGCCCCAGCATTTT. Residues: CASSIPDRGGNQPQHF. The rearrangement uses TRBV19 and TRBJ1-5; TRBD1 aligns across 8 bases. CDR1 is LNHDA and CDR2 is SQIVND in the germline V gene (reference sequence). V lost 2 bases to trimming and J lost 4 bases; unmatched junction nucleotides: 7. This CDR3 region has 16 residues.

The chain recombines TRBV7-9 with TRBJ1-5, with D possibly being TRBD1 (6 bases). The V end was cut by 5 bases, the J end by 9 bases, with 20 bases between. The length of the CDR3 is 15 residues. Germline loops: CDR1 SEHNR, CDR2 FQNEAQ (reference sequence). The CDR3 is CASSPPGTSQGPQHF. In nucleotides, the CDR3 is TGTGCCAGCAGCCCCCCGGGGACATCACAAGGGCCCCAGCATTTT.

V usage is TRBV19 and J usage is TRBJ1-1; 8 bases fit TRBD1. V trimming: 5 bases; J trimming: 0 bases; junction bases outside the gene matches: 5. This CDR3 region has 15 residues. The V gene's germline CDR1 is LNHDA and CDR2 SQIVND (reference sequence). As DNA, the CDR3 is TGTGCCAGTAGTCTCGGGACAGGAGTGAACACTGAAGCTTTCTTT. Protein product: CASSLGTGVNTEAFF.

This chain joins TRBV28 and TRBJ1-1; D might be TRBD1 (5 bases). This CDR3 has 16 residues. V lost 7 bases and J 6 bases, leaving 24 bases between the germline ends. Germline CDR1 is MDHEN and CDR2 is SYDVKM. In DNA, the CDR3 is TGTGCCAGCACTCAGCTACCCCAGGGTGAAGGGCCTGAAGCTTTCTTT. Translation: CASTQLPQGEGPEAFF.

V and J are TRBV6-5 and TRBJ1-5; D remains unclear. V was trimmed by 6 bases and J by 4 bases, leaving 16 bases between them. Germline V gene lookup returns CDR1 MNHEY and CDR2 SVGAGI. CDR3 length: 15 residues. This chain's CDR3 is CASSAYSRQNQPQHF. The CDR3 DNA reads as TGTGCCAGCAGCGCTTACAGTAGACAAAATCAGCCCCAGCATTTT.

The V gene is TRBV7-2, the J gene TRBJ2-1; TRBD2 matches at 9 bases. The CDR3 sequence is 16 residues long. Looked up from germline, CDR1 is SGHTA and CDR2 is FQGNSA. The junction had 14 bases not matched to a gene; V was cut back by 4 bases and J by 10 bases. The CDR3 nucleotides are TGTGCCAGCAGCTCCGTGGTCGGCGGGGGGGTGCGGGAGCAGTTCTTC. Its translation is CASSSVVGGGVREQFF.

The rearrangement joins TRBV2 to TRBJ2-7, with TRBD1 matching 7 bases. V lost 1 base to trimming and J lost 5 bases; unmatched junction nucleotides: 8. Germline lookup yields CDR1 SNHLY and CDR2 FYNNEI. CDR3 size: 15 residues. CDR3 amino acids: CASSEGQGVKNEQYF. CDR3 nucleotides: TGTGCCAGCAGTGAAGGGCAGGGGGTTAAGAACGAGCAGTACTTC.

Comments on this clone: The sample has other DNA sequences that encode this CDR3 too. J is TRBJ1-5 and V is TRBV29-1; weak D call: TRBD1 (5 bases). Trimming cost V 2 bases and J 0 bases, with 5 bases left between them. There are 13 residues in the CDR3. The germline V gene has CDR1 SQVTM and CDR2 ANQGSEA. The DNA of the CDR3 is TGCAGCGTTGAACAGGGTAGCAATCAGCCCCAGCATTTT. Its translation is CSVEQGSNQPQHF.

The rearrangement uses TRBV7-2 and TRBJ1-6, with D perhaps matching TRBD1 (5 bases). V was pared by 3 bases and J by 6 bases, with 9 bases between. CDR1 and CDR2 (germline): SGHTA, FQGNSA. The CDR3 has 14 residues. CDR3 sequence (DNA): TGTGCCAGCAGCTTTGGACATAGTAATTCACCCCTCCACTTT. It is translated as CASSFGHSNSPLHF.

Notes on this clone: Sequence at one end of the junction differs from germline and may be a read error. This chain connects TRBV6-5 to TRBJ1-1; TRBD1 matches at 7 bases. The CDR3 is 13 residues long. Germline assignment: CDR1 MNHEY and CDR2 SVGAGI. The CDR3 loop reads CASSNSGTVKAFF. In DNA form, the CDR3 reads TGTGCCAGCAGTAACTCCGGGACAGTCAAAGCTTTCTTT.

The gene calls are TRBV7-2 and TRBJ2-1; TRBD2 is a possible D gene (6 bases). Trimming pared 5 bases from V and 5 bases from J, leaving 13 bases between. Per germline, CDR1 SGHTA and CDR2 FQGNSA. The CDR3 consists of 14 residues. In DNA, the CDR3 is TGTGCCAGCAGCCTACCGGGGGTAAACAATGAGCAGTTCTTC. Translated, it gives CASSLPGVNNEQFF.

The chain couples TRBV21-1 to TRBJ1-2. TRBV21-1 has pseudogene status. This CDR3 has 14 amino acids. This chain's CDR3 is CASTRRGQHYGYTF. CDR3 coding DNA: TGTGCCAGCACTAGGAGGGGCCAACACTATGGCTACACCTTC.

V and J are TRBV5-4 and TRBJ2-7; TRBD1 matches 10 bases. The germline gives CDR1 SGHNT, CDR2 YYREEE (reference sequence). This CDR3 has 15 amino acids. The trim removed 4 bases at V and 2 bases at J, leaving 6 bases unmatched. CDR3 DNA: TGTGCCAGCAGCCCTGGGACAGGGGAAGCCTACGAGCAGTACTTC. Protein sequence: CASSPGTGEAYEQYF.

CDR3 residues: CATSVRYTGELFF. CDR3 nucleotide sequence: TGTGCCACCAGCGTCAGGTACACCGGGGAGCTGTTTTTT. The chain recombines TRBV15 with TRBJ2-2; the D is unclear. This CDR3 comprises 13 residues. Germline CDR1 is LNHNV and CDR2 is YYDKDF (reference sequence). The V end lost 5 bases, the J end lost 3 bases, and 7 bases lay between the germline ends. Looking up the rest from reference TRBV15 and TRBJ2-2 gives the full variable domain: DAMVIQNPRYQVTQFGKPVTLSCSQTLNHNVMYWYQQKSSQAPKLLFHYYDKDFNNEADTPDNFQSRRPNTSFCFLDIRSPGLGDTAMYLCATSVRYTGELFFGEGSRLTVL.